This TCR beta chain is from a study of blood T cell repertoires in COVID-19. Only in-frame clones appear in the TCRdb table, and some are missing; sequencing was by immunoSEQ multiplex PCR. The sample consists of 200,000 or so clones, about 80% of them appearing once. V lost 0 bases and J lost 10; bases outside the gene matches: 3. The germline V gene encodes CDR1 SNHLY and CDR2 FYNNEI. This CDR3 is built from 14 residues. The sequence came from a woman aged 50 to 65 who had been exposed to COVID-19. V and J are TRBV2 and TRBJ1-1; 12 bases align to TRBD1. The specimen sequenced was PBMCs or T cells enriched from blood (not recorded which). DNA for the CDR3: TGTGCCAGCAGTGAAGCGGGGACAGGGGGCAGAGCTTTCTTT. Protein sequence: CASSEAGTGGRAFF.